These 9 T cell receptor beta chains were all obtained from the same sample, sequenced in a study of cytomegalovirus exposure and HLA in healthy donors. The PCR had 60 Vbeta and 13 Jbeta primers. TCRdb's table, derived via immunoSEQ multiplex PCR, lists solely in-frame clones and lacks some. Of approximately 200,000 clones listed, approximately 84% are singletons. The specimen sequenced was PBMCs. The source is a boy aged 10-17 years in good health and CMV-seronegative.

CDR3 bases: TGTGCCAGCAGCATCGGAGGACCTAGCACCTACGAGCAGTACTTC. It is translated as CASSIGGPSTYEQYF. The chain recombines TRBV6-6 with TRBJ2-7, with D possibly TRBD2 on 5 matching bases. V dropped 6 bases and J dropped 2 bases, with 17 bases sitting between them. This CDR3 comprises 15 residues. Germline CDR1 and CDR2: MNHNY and SVGAGI (reference sequence).

The table lists this clone with a count of one. This chain uses TRBV19 with TRBJ2-7; 12 bases fit TRBD2. The CDR3 runs 15 residues. Looked up from germline, CDR1 is LNHDA and CDR2 is SQIVND (reference sequence). V was pared by 3 bases and J by 4 bases, with 4 bases of the junction left unmatched. The CDR3 spells CASSMTSGSRYEQYF. The CDR3 nucleotides are TGTGCCAGTAGTATGACTAGCGGGAGTAGGTACGAGCAGTACTTC. Looking up the rest from reference TRBV19 and TRBJ2-7 gives the full variable domain: DGGITQSPKYLFRKEGQNVTLSCEQNLNHDAMYWYRQDPGQGLRLIYYSQIVNDFQKGDIAEGYSVSREKKESFPLTVTSAQKNPTAFYLCASSMTSGSRYEQYFGPGTRLTVT.

This chain connects TRBV7-2 to TRBJ1-5, with 10 nucleotides matching TRBD1. In germline, CDR1 is SGHTA, CDR2 FQGNSA. CDR3 size: 16 residues. Trimming at V came to 2 bases and at J to 2 bases, leaving 3 bases not matched to a gene. The CDR3 nucleotides read TGTGCCAGCAGCTTAATAGGGACAGGGGGCAATCAGCCCCAGCATTTT. The encoded protein is CASSLIGTGGNQPQHF. Full variable domain (remainder filled in from reference TRBV7-2 and TRBJ1-5): GAGVSQSPSNKVTEKGKDVELRCDPISGHTALYWYRQSLGQGLEFLIYFQGNSAPDKSGLPSDRFSAERTGGSVSTLTIQRTQQEDSAVYLCASSLIGTGGNQPQHFGDGTRLSIL.

The rearrangement joins TRBV10-3 to TRBJ1-5; the D gene is possibly TRBD1 (6 bases). Between the trimmed V and J ends, which lost 0 bases and 7 bases, there was a span of 10 bases. The CDR3 length is 14 residues. Germline loops: CDR1 ENHRY, CDR2 SYGVKD. The chain's CDR3 is CAISESGDNQPQHF. The CDR3 nucleotides read TGTGCCATCAGTGAGTCGGGGGACAACCAGCCCCAGCATTTT.

The chain links TRBV19 to TRBJ1-3; 7 bases are shared with TRBD1. This CDR3 spans 13 amino acids. The trim removed 9 bases at V and 0 bases at J, leaving 2 bases unmatched. Germline CDR1 reads LNHDA; CDR2 reads SQIVND (reference sequence). DNA for the CDR3: TGTGCCAGCGGGACAGACTCTGGAAACACCATATATTTT. It yields the protein CASGTDSGNTIYF. The complete variable domain, with remaining parts taken from reference TRBV19 and TRBJ1-3, reads DGGITQSPKYLFRKEGQNVTLSCEQNLNHDAMYWYRQDPGQGLRLIYYSQIVNDFQKGDIAEGYSVSREKKESFPLTVTSAQKNPTAFYLCASGTDSGNTIYFGEGSWLTVV.

V usage is TRBV27 and J usage is TRBJ2-7; 7 nucleotides match TRBD2. In germline, CDR1 is MNHEY, CDR2 SMNVEV (reference sequence). With V trimmed by 1 base and J by 4 bases, 19 bases remained unmatched. The CDR3 length is 19 residues. CDR3 in amino acids: CASSLFPPGRRDYQYEQYF. The CDR3 nucleotides read TGTGCCAGCAGTTTATTTCCCCCGGGAAGGCGGGACTACCAGTACGAGCAGTACTTC.

This clone was seen only a few times. V gene TRBV2 combines with J gene TRBJ1-1; 7 bases are a match to TRBD1. This CDR3 is 12 amino acids long. Germline loops: CDR1 SNHLY, CDR2 FYNNEI. V was pared by 4 bases and J by 5 bases, with 1 base of the junction left unmatched. In DNA form, the CDR3 reads TGTGCCAGCAGTGCGACAGGGACTGAAGCTTTCTTT. This gives the protein CASSATGTEAFF.

The rearrangement links TRBV6-6 to TRBJ2-7; D may be TRBD1 (5 bases). V shed 3 bases and J shed 5 bases, with 14 bases lying between them. CDR1 MNHNY and CDR2 SVGAGI come from the germline V gene (reference sequence). This CDR3 comprises 14 residues. CDR3 in DNA: TGTGCCAGCAGTTATCAGCAGGGAATAAACGAGCAGTACTTC. Its translation: CASSYQQGINEQYF.

V is TRBV9 and J is TRBJ1-4; D ambiguous. Trimming took off 4 bases at V and 5 bases at J, with 18 bases between the two ends. The CDR3 sequence is 16 residues long. CDR1 and CDR2 from the germline V gene are SGDLS and YYNGEE. CDR3 protein: CASSLAGGETNEKLFF. The CDR3 nucleotides are TGTGCCAGCAGCTTAGCGGGAGGCGAAACGAATGAAAAACTGTTTTTT.